This TCR beta chain was retrieved from a study of HIV-infected patients and healthy controls. Overall study findings and caveats: Apparent post-therapy Gini recovery among HIV-infected patients was not reproduced with size-matched repertoires. Healthy controls carried many MAIT alpha-chain CDR3s, while HIV+ repertoires had few. HIV-associated CDR3 frequencies dropped significantly during therapy; CMV-associated ones, mostly rising, changed nonsignificantly. Only sixteen HIV-infected individuals were processed, a major limit on how widely findings apply.

The repertoire came from unfractionated whole blood and reflected all unsorted peripheral T cells. This clonotype was detected ten times or more. What it binds is not known. The CDR3 runs to 13 residues. Germline V gene data show CDR1 as SGHDT and CDR2 as YYEEEE. V lost 2 bases and J 8 bases, leaving 13 bases between the germline ends. About 500 ng RNA was reverse transcribed with alpha and beta constant-region primers. Alpha and beta chain libraries were made separately by chain-specific third strand synthesis with multiplexing indices. TCRdb used MiXCR to reprocess the 5' RACE reads, holding one entry per CDR3 protein. The table has about 9,100 distinct CDR3 sequences, around 7% seen once.

The chain joins TRBV5-6 to TRBJ1-1; D not resolved. The specimen was blood, collected before antiretroviral therapy. The receptor's source is an adult with HIV infection. CDR3 nucleotides: TGTGCCAGCAGCTTTCCCCCATTCGACGAAGCTTTCTTT. Its protein is CASSFPPFDEAFF.